This T cell receptor beta chain was identified during a study of cytomegalovirus exposure and HLA in healthy donors. This PCR relied on a set of 60 Vbeta primers and 13 Jbeta primers. Original processing notes: Among the unique TCR beta chains that a later analysis counted, about 81 million in all, about 12 million were shared. Repertoires were generated with immunoSEQ multiplex PCR, while TCRdb's copy carries only in-frame clones and drops some. The V and J calls and clone size are taken from that table; D and trimming were inferred from the DNA. The table shows approximately 170,000 clones, with 62% occurring only once. Study results and caveats: Analyzed later, most CMV-associated TCR beta chains appeared HLA-restricted. Being productive about 87% or about 30% of the time was typical of most TCR beta V segments in an earlier analysis. The study had only CMV serostatus as immune exposure information.

V shed 0 bases, J shed 5 bases, and the junction held 4 bases outside the gene matches. The CDR3 sequence is 15 residues long. The germline V gene has CDR1 SGHRS and CDR2 YFSETQ. As concerns this clone: Its cognate antigen is unknown.

This sequence originates from a man aged 35 to 55 in good health and CMV-seronegative. Sample: PBMCs. This chain connects TRBV5-1 to TRBJ1-1; 10 nucleotides align to TRBD1. The chain's CDR3 is CASSLDGTGETEAFF. The DNA of the CDR3 is TGCGCCAGCAGCTTGGACGGGACAGGGGAGACTGAAGCTTTCTTT.